This T cell receptor (beta chain) derives from a study of blood T cells in healthy people across ages. Then a second PCR, running roughly 7 to 12 cycles, was carried out with a sample-barcoded 5' primer and a J-beta primer mix. Via MiXCR, TCRdb re-called the 5' RACE reads, giving one row per CDR3 protein. Among 250,000 to 300,000 distinct CDR3 sequences listed, roughly 29% were seen once. Looked up from germline, CDR1 is DFQATT and CDR2 is SNEGSKA (reference sequence). V lost 1 base to trimming and J lost 5 bases, with 12 bases between them. The CDR3 is made up of 13 amino acids. The donors, all healthy, were Caucasians living in Russia, aged roughly 6 to 90.

The sample taken for sequencing was blood. The sequence was obtained from a woman aged 70-85 years in good health. This chain joins TRBV20-1 and TRBJ2-7, with unresolved D. The CDR3: CSARVRRMHEQYF. CDR3 nucleotides: TGCAGTGCTAGAGTCCGAAGGATGCACGAGCAGTACTTC.